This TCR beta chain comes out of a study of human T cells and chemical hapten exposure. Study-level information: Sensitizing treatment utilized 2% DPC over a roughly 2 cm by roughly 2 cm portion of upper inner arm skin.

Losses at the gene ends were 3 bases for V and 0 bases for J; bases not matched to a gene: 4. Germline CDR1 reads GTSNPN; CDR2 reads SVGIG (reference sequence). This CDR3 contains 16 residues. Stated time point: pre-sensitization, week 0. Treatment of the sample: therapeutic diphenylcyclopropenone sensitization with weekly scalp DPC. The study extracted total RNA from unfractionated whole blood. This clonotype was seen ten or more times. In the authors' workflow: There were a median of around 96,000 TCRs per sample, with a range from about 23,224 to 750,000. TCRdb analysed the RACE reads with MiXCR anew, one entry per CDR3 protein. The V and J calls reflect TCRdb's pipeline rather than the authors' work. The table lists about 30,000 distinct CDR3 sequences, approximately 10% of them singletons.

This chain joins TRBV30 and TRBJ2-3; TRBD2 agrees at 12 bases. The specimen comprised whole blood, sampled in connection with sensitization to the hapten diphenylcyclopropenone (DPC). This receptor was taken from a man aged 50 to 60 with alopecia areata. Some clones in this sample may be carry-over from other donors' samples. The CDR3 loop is CAWSPGTSGSTDTQYF. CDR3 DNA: TGTGCCTGGAGCCCGGGGACTAGCGGGAGCACAGATACGCAGTATTTT.